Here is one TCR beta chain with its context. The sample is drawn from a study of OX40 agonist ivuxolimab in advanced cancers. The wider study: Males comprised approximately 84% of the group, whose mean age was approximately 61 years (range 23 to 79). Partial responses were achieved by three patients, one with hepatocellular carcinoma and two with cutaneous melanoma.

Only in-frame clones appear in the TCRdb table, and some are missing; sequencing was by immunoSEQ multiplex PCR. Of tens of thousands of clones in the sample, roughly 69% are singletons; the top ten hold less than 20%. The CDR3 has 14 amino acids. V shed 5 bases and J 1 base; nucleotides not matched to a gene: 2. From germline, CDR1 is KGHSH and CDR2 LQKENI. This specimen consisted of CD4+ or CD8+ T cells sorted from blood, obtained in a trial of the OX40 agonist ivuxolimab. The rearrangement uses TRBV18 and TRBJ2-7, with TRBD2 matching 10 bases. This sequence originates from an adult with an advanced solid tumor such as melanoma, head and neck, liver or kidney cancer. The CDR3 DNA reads TGTGCCAGCTCATCTAGCGGGGGTTCCTACGAGCAGTACGTC. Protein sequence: CASSSSGGSYEQYV.